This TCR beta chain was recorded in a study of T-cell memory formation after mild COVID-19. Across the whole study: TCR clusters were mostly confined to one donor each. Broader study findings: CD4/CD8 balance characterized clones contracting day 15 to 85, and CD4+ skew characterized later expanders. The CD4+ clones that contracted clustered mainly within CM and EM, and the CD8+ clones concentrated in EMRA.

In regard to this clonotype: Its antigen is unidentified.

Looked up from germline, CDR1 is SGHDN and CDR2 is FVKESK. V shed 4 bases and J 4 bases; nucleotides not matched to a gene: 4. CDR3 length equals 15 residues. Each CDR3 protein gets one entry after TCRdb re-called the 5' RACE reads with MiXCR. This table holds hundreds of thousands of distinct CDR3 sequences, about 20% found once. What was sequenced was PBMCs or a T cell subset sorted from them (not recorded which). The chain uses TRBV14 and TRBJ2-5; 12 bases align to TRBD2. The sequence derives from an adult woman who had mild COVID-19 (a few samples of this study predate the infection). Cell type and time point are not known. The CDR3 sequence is CASSLRTSGTETQYF. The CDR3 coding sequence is TGTGCCAGCAGCCTCCGGACTAGCGGGACAGAGACCCAGTACTTC.